The clone carrying this T cell receptor (beta chain) was picked up one time. The target antigen is unknown. V dropped 1 base and J dropped 10 bases, with 5 bases sitting between them. This CDR3 comprises 11 residues. CDR1 and CDR2 from the germline V gene are SGHNT and YENEEA. This entry belongs to a study of CD8+ T cells in alopecia areata. Broader study findings: Between patients, shared TCR sequences were less clear than in mice. This was possibly due in part to HLA diversity in the patient population.

Alopecia areata patients had lesional scalp punch biopsies and peripheral blood taken from them. Sorting separated CD4+ and CD8+ T cells out of PBMCs. Sequencing templates came from extracted RNA that was reverse transcribed into cDNA. Generated by immunoSEQ multiplex PCR, the TCRdb table keeps only in-frame clones and is missing some. The profile shows 98,000 or so clones, roughly 55% of them singletons. The source material was NKG2D-low CD8+ T cells sorted from blood. This chain links TRBV11-3 with TRBJ2-1; D is ambiguous. The TCR comes from a human donor with alopecia areata. The CDR3 here is CASSLGAEQFF. The CDR3 nucleotides read TGTGCCAGCAGCTTAGGGGCCGAGCAGTTCTTC. Complete variable domain (other parts from reference TRBV11-3 and TRBJ2-1): EAGVVQSPRYKIIEKKQPVAFWCNPISGHNTLYWYLQNLGQGPELLIRYENEEAVDDSQLPKDRFSAERLKGVDSTLKIQPAELGDSAVYLCASSLGAEQFFGPGTRLTVL.